This T cell receptor (beta chain) was documented in a study of T cell responses to AZD1222 COVID-19 vaccine. General study points: Vaccine-associated CD4 TCRs spanned spike, dominant at 160-218 and 743-854. Variant regions that are unmutated are reportedly the target of nearly half of spike-specific TCRs.

The germline V gene encodes CDR1 KGHSH and CDR2 LQKENI. Trimming took 0 bases from V and 9 from J, leaving 14 bases between them. The CDR3 has 14 amino acids. The protocol was immunoSEQ multiplex PCR, while the TCRdb copy is restricted to in-frame clones and leaves out a portion. The data hold more than 130,000 clones, with about nine tenths observed a single time. As for this clone: Its matching antigen is unknown.

This clonotype originated in an adult in good health. This material consisted of peripheral blood, taken on day 0 of AZD1222 vaccination. The chain is built from TRBV18 and TRBJ1-2; tentatively, D is TRBD1 (5 bases). The CDR3 DNA reads TGTGCCAGCTCACCACCGGGACGGGGATATAGCTACACCTTC. This sequence encodes CASSPPGRGYSYTF.